This record concerns one TCR beta chain sequence. Its antigen is undetermined. The data originate from a study of T cell responses to AZD1222 COVID-19 vaccine. Study conclusions and caveats: CD4 TCRs linked to vaccination spanned spike, dominating at 160-218 and 743-854. Unmutated variant regions are reportedly targeted by nearly half of spike-specific TCRs.

The assay was immunoSEQ multiplex PCR, and TCRdb's table has in-frame clones only and misses some. The sample holds about 130,000 clones; about 89% are singletons and the top ten take roughly 6.3%. The CDR3 totals 16 residues. Per the germline V gene, CDR1 is KGHSH and CDR2 is LQKENI. V was trimmed by 3 bases and J by 0 bases, leaving 12 bases between them. The TCR originated in an adult in good health. The material sequenced was peripheral blood, taken on day 0 of AZD1222 vaccination. This chain uses TRBV18 with TRBJ1-3; a weak D match, TRBD1 (5 bases). CDR3: CASSPKGLHSGNTIYF. CDR3 DNA sequence: TGTGCCAGCTCACCGAAGGGACTGCACTCTGGAAACACCATATATTTT. Filled out from reference TRBV18 and TRBJ1-3, the complete variable domain reads NAGVMQNPRHLVRRRGQEARLRCSPMKGHSHVYWYRQLPEEGLKFMVYLQKENIIDESGMPKERFSAEFPKEGPSILRIQQVVRGDSAAYFCASSPKGLHSGNTIYFGEGSWLTVV.